These 20 T cell receptor beta chains share one sample of origin, sequenced in a study of blood T cells in healthy people across ages. Primers used in a second PCR of roughly 6 to 11 cycles were a sample-barcoded 5' primer and a J-beta primer mix. TCRdb analysed the 5' RACE reads with MiXCR anew, one entry per CDR3 protein. The table shows 800,000 to 1,300,000 distinct CDR3 sequences, with approximately 25% occurring only once. The data were also submitted as part of a second study, on T cells of mothers and their children.

Sample: blood. Receptors originate from a girl aged 2-10 years in good health.

This clonotype showed up just a few times. The chain combines TRBV5-1 with TRBJ1-1; TRBD1 matches 8 bases. The germline V gene encodes CDR1 SGHRS and CDR2 YFSETQ. V dropped 0 bases and J dropped 6; count of bases not matched to a gene: 10. CDR3 length equals 16 residues. CDR3 coding DNA: TGCGCCAGCAGCTTGGATGTATCCACAGGGGGGGCTGAAGCTTTCTTT. Its translation: CASSLDVSTGGAEAFF.

V is TRBV12-3 or TRBV12-4 and J is TRBJ1-1; D is uncertain. This CDR3 spans 15 amino acids. With 4 bases removed from V and 0 bases from J, the gap between germline ends came to 12 bases. The CDR3 DNA is TGTGCCAGCAGTTCTGCGGGGTTAATGAACACTGAAGCTTTCTTT. This translates into CASSSAGLMNTEAFF.

This clonotype was recorded a few times. The chain has TRBV13 and TRBJ2-3; 10 bases line up with TRBD2. This CDR3 comprises 17 residues. The germline gives CDR1 PRHDT, CDR2 FYEKMQ (reference sequence). The V segment lost 5 bases and the J segment 2 bases; nucleotides outside the gene matches: 10. CDR3 loop: CASSPVGLAAYTDTQYF. The DNA for the CDR3 is TGTGCCAGCAGCCCCGTAGGACTAGCGGCTTACACAGATACGCAGTATTTT.

V and J are TRBV28 and TRBJ2-1; 8 nucleotides match TRBD2. The J call may be wrong; the DNA end is better matched by TRBJ2-7. CDR3 length equals 13 residues. Germline loops: CDR1 MDHEN, CDR2 SYDVKM. The DNA for the CDR3 is TGTGCCAGCAGCCAGCGGGAGAGGGACGAGCAGTACTTC. The encoded protein is CASSQRERDEQYF.

This clonotype was seen more than once but under ten times. The chain couples TRBV27 to TRBJ2-5; 7 nucleotides agree with TRBD2. This CDR3 spans 14 amino acids. In germline, CDR1 is MNHEY, CDR2 SMNVEV (reference sequence). V lost 3 bases, J lost 5 bases, and 6 bases stayed unmatched. In nucleotides, the CDR3 is TGTGCCAGCAGTTTTTCCAGCGGGGTGGAGACCCAGTACTTC. Its protein is CASSFSSGVETQYF.

This clonotype has only a few counts. The chain employs TRBV4-2 and TRBJ2-1; D call uncertain. V lost 1 base and J lost 0, with 16 bases in between. The CDR3 is 18 amino acids. Per germline, CDR1 LGHNA and CDR2 YNFKEQ. CDR3 loop: CASSQGSFDISSYNEQFF. In nucleotides, the CDR3 is TGTGCCAGCAGCCAAGGAAGTTTTGATATTAGCTCCTACAATGAGCAGTTCTTC.

The V gene is TRBV28, the J gene TRBJ2-5; D might be TRBD2 (6 bases). The J call may be wrong; the DNA end is better matched by TRBJ2-7. The CDR3 has 15 amino acids. Germline assignment: CDR1 MDHEN and CDR2 SYDVKM. The CDR3 bases are TGTGCCAGCAGCCACGGTCGGGGGATCTCCTACGAGCAGTACTTC. Translated: CASSHGRGISYEQYF.

This clonotype turned up a few times. This sequence joins TRBV7-9 and TRBJ2-5; no clear D gene. Germline V gene data show CDR1 as SEHNR and CDR2 as FQNEAQ (reference sequence). This CDR3 is 12 amino acids long. The V end lost 8 bases, the J end lost 5 bases, and 12 bases lay between the germline ends. The CDR3, as DNA: TGTGCCAGCTCCGACGGAGAGGAGACCCAGTACTTC. Protein sequence: CASSDGEETQYF.

The V gene is TRBV2, the J gene TRBJ2-5; perhaps TRBD2 as D (6 bases). The J call could be wrong; TRBJ2-7 is a better fit for the DNA end. Germline assignment: CDR1 SNHLY and CDR2 FYNNEI. CDR3 size: 13 residues. The CDR3 reads CATTQAGSYEQYF. CDR3 in DNA: TGTGCCACCACTCAAGCGGGCTCCTACGAGCAGTACTTC.

This clonotype was counted between two and nine times. This chain links TRBV4-3 with TRBJ2-7, with D tentatively TRBD1 (6 bases). V was shortened by 1 base and J by 2 bases, with 12 bases between the two germline ends. This CDR3 is 15 amino acids long. CDR1 LGHNA and CDR2 YSLEER come from the germline V gene. CDR3 sequence reads: CASSQGRGSAYEQYF. The CDR3 DNA reads as TGCGCCAGCAGCCAAGGAAGGGGGTCCGCCTACGAGCAGTACTTC.

The gene calls are TRBV4-2 and TRBJ2-5; D perhaps matches TRBD1 (5 bases). Trimming took 4 bases from V and 5 from J, leaving 17 bases between them. The CDR3 loop spans 15 amino acids. Looked up from germline, CDR1 is LGHNA and CDR2 is YNFKEQ. The CDR3 nucleotides read TGTGCCAGCAGCCCTGAATGGGCAGGGCGGGAGACCCAGTACTTC. As protein: CASSPEWAGRETQYF.

The chain recombines TRBV2 with TRBJ1-1; D remains ambiguous. CDR3 length equals 15 residues. V was pared by 3 bases and J by 1 base, with 12 bases between. Looked up from germline, CDR1 is SNHLY and CDR2 is FYNNEI. CDR3 bases: TGTGCCAGCAGTGACCGACTGGAAAGGAACACTGAAGCTTTCTTT. Translating gives CASSDRLERNTEAFF.

The rearrangement uses TRBV7-2 and TRBJ2-4; 10 bases are shared with TRBD1. The germline gives CDR1 SGHTA, CDR2 FQGNSA. Germline trimming cut 5 bases from V and 16 bases from J; bases unmatched to any gene: 14. CDR3 length equals 14 residues. Here the CDR3 reads CASSPTTGQGVAYF. The CDR3 DNA is TGTGCCAGCAGCCCGACGACTGGACAGGGGGTCGCTTACTTC.

CDR3 amino acids: CASSYDVTSGFEPDTQYF. CDR3 nucleotide sequence: TGTGCCAGCAGTTACGACGTGACTAGCGGGTTTGAGCCAGATACGCAGTATTTT. The gene calls are TRBV6-2 or TRBV6-3 and TRBJ2-3; 10 bases are shared with TRBD2. The CDR3 has 18 residues. Germline V gene data show CDR1 as MNHEY and CDR2 as SVGEGT. V lost 2 bases to trimming and J lost 4 bases; unmatched junction nucleotides: 12.

This clonotype was recorded at least ten times. The rearrangement links TRBV11-2 to TRBJ2-1; D unclear. The germline CDR1 and CDR2 sequences are SGHAT and FQNNGV. The CDR3 covers 13 residues. The ends were cut back, 5 bases at V and 6 bases at J, with 11 bases in the middle. The chain's CDR3 is CASSAWMGNEQFF. The CDR3 DNA is TGTGCCAGCAGCGCCTGGATGGGCAATGAGCAGTTCTTC.

In this sample, this clonotype turned up a few times. The chain couples TRBV6-6 to TRBJ2-3; D unresolved. The CDR3 length is 15 residues. Germline CDR1 MNHNY, CDR2 SVGAGI (reference sequence). Trimming took 3 bases from V and 0 from J, leaving 10 bases between them. The CDR3 nucleotides are TGTGCCAGCAGTTATATGGAAGTAAGCACAGATACGCAGTATTTT. It translates to CASSYMEVSTDTQYF.

The chain couples TRBV7-8 to TRBJ2-7, with D possibly being TRBD2 (7 bases). The CDR3 totals 14 residues. Germline loops: CDR1 SGHVS, CDR2 FQNEAQ. V lost 2 bases and J lost 5, with 13 bases in between. CDR3 coding DNA: TGTGCCAGCAGCTTATGGGGGGGCGGAAACGAGCAGTACTTC. Its protein product is CASSLWGGGNEQYF.

This clonotype was found a few times. The V and J genes are TRBV19 and TRBJ2-5; tentatively, D is TRBD1 or TRBD2 (7 bases each). Trimming removed 9 bases at V and 4 bases at J, with 15 bases between. This CDR3 comprises 13 residues. Germline V gene data show CDR1 as LNHDA and CDR2 as SQIVND (reference sequence). The DNA of the CDR3 is TGTGCCAGCACAGGGGAGGGTAGAGAGACCCAGTACTTC. It is translated as CASTGEGRETQYF.

This clonotype was seen only a few times. The V call is TRBV12-5, the J call TRBJ1-1; no reliable D call. The CDR3 consists of 14 residues. Germline CDR1 LGHNT, CDR2 FRNRAP. With 1 base removed from V and 1 base from J, the gap between germline ends came to 7 bases. Written as DNA, the CDR3 is TGTGCTAGTGGTTTGGGGTACCCGAACACTGAAGCTTTCTTT. Translated: CASGLGYPNTEAFF.

A few counts support this clonotype. J is TRBJ1-5 and V is TRBV20-1, with D possibly matching TRBD1 (5 bases). The CDR3 totals 18 residues. V was cut by 1 base and J by 0 bases, with 19 bases left in between. The germline gives CDR1 DFQATT, CDR2 SNEGSKA (reference sequence). The CDR3 nucleotides read TGCAGTGCTAGAGCTCCGGAGACAGCGACTTATAGCAATCAGCCCCAGCATTTT. Encoded protein: CSARAPETATYSNQPQHF.